This TCR beta chain originates from a study of cytomegalovirus exposure and HLA in healthy donors. The donors were members of the validation cohort comprising roughly 130 subjects, separate from the approximately 630-subject first cohort. Notes on the study in general: The listing of 150 to 200 TCR beta chains classed them as cytomegalovirus-associated.

Data came from immunoSEQ multiplex PCR; TCRdb stores just in-frame clones and leaves some out. The sample shows 300,000 or so clones, roughly 88% of them seen only once. Trimming took off 3 bases at V and 0 bases at J, with 11 bases between the two ends. CDR1 and CDR2 from the germline V gene are ENHRY and SYGVKD. The CDR3 is 16 residues long. As concerns this clone: Its antigen is still unknown.

Sequenced sample: PBMCs. The V call is TRBV10-3, the J call TRBJ1-4; tentatively, D is TRBD1 (6 bases). The source is a man between 25 and 39 years old in good health and CMV-seronegative. The CDR3 spells CAISEGGDATNEKLFF. CDR3 bases: TGTGCCATCAGTGAAGGGGGTGATGCAACTAATGAAAAACTGTTTTTT.